The clone carrying this TCR delta chain was observed a handful of times. Its antigen is undetermined. RNA was extracted from the cells and then reverse transcribed. CDR3 amplicons came from multiplex PCR with pooled V-gene forward and constant-region reverse primers. TCRdb fed the multiplex PCR reads to CATT. The sample records some 54,000 delta-chain clones, more than 15% being singletons. These data are taken from a study of Vδ1+ human thymocytes. Regarding the study as a whole: Thymic TRG and TRD repertoires appeared highly polyclonal. Despite high sort purity, approximately 20% of thymic T cell receptor delta sequences were Vdelta2.

CDR1 and CDR2 (germline): TSWWSYY, QGS. The V gene end was trimmed by 4 bases and the J gene end by 1 base; junction bases not matched to a gene: 13. The CDR3 has 19 residues. The chain joins TRDV1 to TRDJ1; TRDD3 aligns across 12 bases. The sequencing sample was made of Vdelta1+ gamma-delta thymocytes from the thymus. The sample's subset: FACS-sorted CD3+ TCRalphabeta- TCRVdelta1+ TCRVdelta2- thymocytes. The clonotype originates from a boy younger than two who had congenital heart surgery. The CDR3 reads CALGGSYLGDTRCTDKLIF. Here the CDR3 DNA reads TGTGCTCTTGGGGGTTCCTACCTGGGGGATACGCGATGCACCGATAAACTCATCTTT.